This T cell receptor (beta chain) stems from a study of blood T cells in healthy people across ages. Peripheral blood from each donor was collected in a volume of approximately 10 milliliters. V lost 3 bases, J lost 8 bases, and 13 bases lay in between. There are 14 residues in the CDR3. This clonotype was detected only a few times. Next came a second PCR, run for about 7 to 12 cycles, which used a sample-barcoded 5' primer along with a J-beta primer mix. The template-switch adaptor, which had 12 random nucleotides, put a tag on each cDNA molecule. Individual samples furnished no less than 3 million CDR3-containing paired-end reads apiece. MiXCR, run by TCRdb on the 5' RACE reads, gives a single entry per CDR3 protein. This table has 800,000 to 1,300,000 distinct CDR3 sequences, roughly 24% appearing once. This sample was shared with a second study, whose subject was T cells of mothers and their children. This second study notes: Donation came from three healthy Caucasian mothers together with their six children.

The chain carries TRBV12-3 or TRBV12-4 and TRBJ1-4, with D uncertain. Sequencing used blood. This sequence originates from a girl aged 2 to 9 in good health. The CDR3: CASSLRSLEEKLFF. CDR3 nucleotide sequence: TGTGCCAGCAGTTTGAGGTCGTTAGAGGAAAAACTGTTTTTT.